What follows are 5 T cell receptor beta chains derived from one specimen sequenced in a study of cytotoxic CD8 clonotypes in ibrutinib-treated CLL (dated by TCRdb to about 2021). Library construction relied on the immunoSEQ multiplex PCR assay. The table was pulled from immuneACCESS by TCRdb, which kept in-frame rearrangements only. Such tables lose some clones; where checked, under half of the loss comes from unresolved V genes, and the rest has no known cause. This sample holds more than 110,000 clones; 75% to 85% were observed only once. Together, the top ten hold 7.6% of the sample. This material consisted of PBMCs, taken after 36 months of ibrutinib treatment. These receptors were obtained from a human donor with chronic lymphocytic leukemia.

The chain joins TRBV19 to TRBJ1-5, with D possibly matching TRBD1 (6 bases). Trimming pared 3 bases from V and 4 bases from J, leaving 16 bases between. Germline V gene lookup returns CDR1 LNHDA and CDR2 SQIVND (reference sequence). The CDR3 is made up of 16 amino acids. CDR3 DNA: TGTGCCAGTAGTATTGGGACACCCCTTTTGAATCAGCCCCAGCATTTT. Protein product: CASSIGTPLLNQPQHF.

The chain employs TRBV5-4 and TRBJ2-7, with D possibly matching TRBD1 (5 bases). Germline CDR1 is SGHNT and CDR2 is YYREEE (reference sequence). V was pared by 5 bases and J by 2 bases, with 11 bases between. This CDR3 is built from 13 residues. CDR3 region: CASRFWGAYEQYF. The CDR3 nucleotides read TGTGCCAGCAGGTTTTGGGGCGCCTACGAGCAGTACTTC.

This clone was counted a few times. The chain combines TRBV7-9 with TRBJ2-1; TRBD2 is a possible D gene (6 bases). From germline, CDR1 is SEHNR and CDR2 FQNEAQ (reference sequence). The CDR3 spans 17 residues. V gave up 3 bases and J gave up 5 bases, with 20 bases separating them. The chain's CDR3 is CASSFPRLVSPNNEQFF. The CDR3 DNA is TGTGCCAGCAGCTTCCCGAGACTAGTCAGTCCCAACAATGAGCAGTTCTTC.

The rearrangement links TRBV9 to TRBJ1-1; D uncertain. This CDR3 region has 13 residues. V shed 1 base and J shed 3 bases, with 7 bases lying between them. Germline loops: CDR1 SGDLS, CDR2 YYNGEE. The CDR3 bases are TGTGCCAGCAGCGTATTGCGGGACACTGAAGCTTTCTTT. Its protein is CASSVLRDTEAFF. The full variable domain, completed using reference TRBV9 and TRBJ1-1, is DSGVTQTPKHLITATGQRVTLRCSPRSGDLSVYWYQQSLDQGLQFLIQYYNGEERAKGNILERFSAQQFPDLHSELNLSSLELGDSALYFCASSVLRDTEAFFGQGTRLTVV.

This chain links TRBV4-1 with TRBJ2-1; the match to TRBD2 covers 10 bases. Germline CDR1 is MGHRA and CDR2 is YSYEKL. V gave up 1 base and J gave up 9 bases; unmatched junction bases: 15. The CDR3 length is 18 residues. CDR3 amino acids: CASSQVRAGLARFSEQFF. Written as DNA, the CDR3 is TGCGCCAGCAGCCAAGTGCGGGCGGGACTAGCGAGATTTAGTGAGCAGTTCTTC.